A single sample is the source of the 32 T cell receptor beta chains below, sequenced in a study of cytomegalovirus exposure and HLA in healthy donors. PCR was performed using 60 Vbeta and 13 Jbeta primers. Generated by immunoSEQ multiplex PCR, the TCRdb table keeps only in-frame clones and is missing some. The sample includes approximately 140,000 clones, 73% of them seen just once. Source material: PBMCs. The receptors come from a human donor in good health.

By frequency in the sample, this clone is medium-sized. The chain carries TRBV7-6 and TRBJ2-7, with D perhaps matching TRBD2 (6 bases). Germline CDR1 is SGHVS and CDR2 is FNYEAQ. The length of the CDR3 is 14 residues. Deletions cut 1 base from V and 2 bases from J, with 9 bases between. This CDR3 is CASSLESGAYEQYF. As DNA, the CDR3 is TGTGCCAGCAGCTTAGAGTCGGGAGCCTACGAGCAGTACTTC.

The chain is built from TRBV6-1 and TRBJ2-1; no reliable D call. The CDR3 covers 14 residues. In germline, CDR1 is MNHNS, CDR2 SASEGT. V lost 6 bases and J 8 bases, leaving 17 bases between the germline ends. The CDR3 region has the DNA TGTGCCAGCAGACCTTTGCCTAGGCTCGATGAGCAGTTCTTC. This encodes CASRPLPRLDEQFF.

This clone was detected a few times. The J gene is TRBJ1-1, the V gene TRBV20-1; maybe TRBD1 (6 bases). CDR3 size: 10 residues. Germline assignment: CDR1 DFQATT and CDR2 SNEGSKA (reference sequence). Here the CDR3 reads CRIGGTEAFF. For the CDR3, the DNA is TGCAGGATAGGGGGCACTGAAGCTTTCTTT.

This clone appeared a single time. The CDR3 DNA is TGTGCCATTCACCCTAAGAGGCCGCCCCCCTACGAGCAGTACTTC. As protein: CAIHPKRPPPYEQYF. The chain combines TRBV19 with TRBJ2-7; no firm D call. The germline V gene has CDR1 LNHDA and CDR2 SQIVND (reference sequence). The CDR3 length is 15 residues. The germline V and J ends were trimmed by 10 bases and 2 bases, with 21 bases remaining between them.

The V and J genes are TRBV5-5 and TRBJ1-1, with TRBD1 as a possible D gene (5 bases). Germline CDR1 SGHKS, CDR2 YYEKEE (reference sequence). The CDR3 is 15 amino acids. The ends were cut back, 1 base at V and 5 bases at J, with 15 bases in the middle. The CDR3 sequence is CASSLPRARGTEAFF. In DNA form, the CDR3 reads TGTGCCAGCAGCTTGCCTCGGGCTAGGGGAACTGAAGCTTTCTTT. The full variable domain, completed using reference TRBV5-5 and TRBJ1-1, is DAGVTQSPTHLIKTRGQQVTLRCSPISGHKSVSWYQQVLGQGPQFIFQYYEKEERGRGNFPDRFSARQFPNYSSELNVNALLLGDSALYLCASSLPRARGTEAFFGQGTRLTVV.

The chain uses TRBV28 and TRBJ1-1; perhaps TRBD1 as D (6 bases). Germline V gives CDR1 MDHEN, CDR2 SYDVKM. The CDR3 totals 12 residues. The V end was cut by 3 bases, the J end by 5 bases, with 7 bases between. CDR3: CASSFGQTEAFF. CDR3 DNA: TGTGCCAGCAGTTTTGGACAGACTGAAGCTTTCTTT.

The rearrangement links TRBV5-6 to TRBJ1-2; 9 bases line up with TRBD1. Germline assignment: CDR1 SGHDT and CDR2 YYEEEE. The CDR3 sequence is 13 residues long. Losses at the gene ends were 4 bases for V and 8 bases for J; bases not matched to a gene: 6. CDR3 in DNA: TGTGCCAGCAGCCCCGGGACAGGGAACGGCTACACCTTC. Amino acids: CASSPGTGNGYTF. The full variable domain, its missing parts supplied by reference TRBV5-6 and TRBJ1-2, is DAGVTQSPTHLIKTRGQQVTLRCSPKSGHDTVSWYQQALGQGPQFIFQYYEEEERQRGNFPDRFSGHQFPNYSSELNVNALLLGDSALYLCASSPGTGNGYTFGSGTRLTVV.

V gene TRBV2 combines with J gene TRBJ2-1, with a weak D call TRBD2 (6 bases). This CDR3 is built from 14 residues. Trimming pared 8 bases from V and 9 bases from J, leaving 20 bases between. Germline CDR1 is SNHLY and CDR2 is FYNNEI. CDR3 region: CASQPGLLITEQFF. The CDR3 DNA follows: TGTGCCAGCCAGCCGGGACTCCTAATTACTGAGCAGTTCTTC.

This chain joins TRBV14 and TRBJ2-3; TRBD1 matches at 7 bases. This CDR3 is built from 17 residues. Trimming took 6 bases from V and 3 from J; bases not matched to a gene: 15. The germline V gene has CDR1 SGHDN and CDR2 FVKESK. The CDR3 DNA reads TGTGCCAGCAGGGCAGCCATTGGCAGGGGGAAAACAGATACGCAGTATTTT. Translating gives CASRAAIGRGKTDTQYF.

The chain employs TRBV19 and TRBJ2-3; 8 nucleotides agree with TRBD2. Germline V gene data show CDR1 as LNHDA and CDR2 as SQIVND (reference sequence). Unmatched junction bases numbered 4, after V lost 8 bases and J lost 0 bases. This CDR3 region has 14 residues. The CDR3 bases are TGTGCCAGTGGTAGCGGGGTTAGCACAGATACGCAGTATTTT. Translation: CASGSGVSTDTQYF. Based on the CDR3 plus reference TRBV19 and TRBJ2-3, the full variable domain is DGGITQSPKYLFRKEGQNVTLSCEQNLNHDAMYWYRQDPGQGLRLIYYSQIVNDFQKGDIAEGYSVSREKKESFPLTVTSAQKNPTAFYLCASGSGVSTDTQYFGPGTRLTVL.

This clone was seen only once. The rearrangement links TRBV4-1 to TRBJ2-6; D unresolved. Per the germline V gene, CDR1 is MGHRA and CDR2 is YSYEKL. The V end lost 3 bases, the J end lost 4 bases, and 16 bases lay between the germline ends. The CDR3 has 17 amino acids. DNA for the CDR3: TGCGCCAGCAGCCAGAAGACCCCAGGTACCGGGGCCAACGTCCTGACTTTC. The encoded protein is CASSQKTPGTGANVLTF.

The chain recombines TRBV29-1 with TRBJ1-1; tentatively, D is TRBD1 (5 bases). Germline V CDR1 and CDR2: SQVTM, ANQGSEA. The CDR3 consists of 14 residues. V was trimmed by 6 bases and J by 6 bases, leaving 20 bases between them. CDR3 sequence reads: CSVTPHRSEPEAFF. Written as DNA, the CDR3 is TGCAGCGTAACTCCCCACAGGAGCGAGCCTGAAGCTTTCTTT.

CDR3 DNA sequence: TGTGCCAGTACACGGGAAGGTCTCCTCTATGGCTACACCTTC. Protein sequence: CASTREGLLYGYTF. The chain carries TRBV19 and TRBJ1-2; D ambiguous. The CDR3 is made up of 14 amino acids. Germline CDR1 is LNHDA and CDR2 is SQIVND (reference sequence). Trimming took 7 bases from V and 4 from J, leaving 16 bases between them.

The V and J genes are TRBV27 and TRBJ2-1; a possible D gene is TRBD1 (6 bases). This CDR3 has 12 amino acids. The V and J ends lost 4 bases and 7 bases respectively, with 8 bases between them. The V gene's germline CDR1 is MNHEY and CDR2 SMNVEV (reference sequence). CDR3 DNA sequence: TGTGCCAGCAGTTCCGACAGGAATGAGCAGTTCTTC. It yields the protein CASSSDRNEQFF.

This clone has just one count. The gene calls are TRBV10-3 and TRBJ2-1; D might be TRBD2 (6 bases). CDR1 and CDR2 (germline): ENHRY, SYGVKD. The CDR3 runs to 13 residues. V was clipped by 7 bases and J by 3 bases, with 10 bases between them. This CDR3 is CAITGGSYNEQFF. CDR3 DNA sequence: TGTGCCATCACCGGGGGAAGCTACAATGAGCAGTTCTTC.

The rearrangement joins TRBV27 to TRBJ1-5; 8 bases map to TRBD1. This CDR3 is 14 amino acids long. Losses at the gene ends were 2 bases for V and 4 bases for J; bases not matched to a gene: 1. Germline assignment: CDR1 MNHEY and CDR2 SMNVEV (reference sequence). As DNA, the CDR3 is TGTGCCAGCAGTTTAAGGACAGGGAATCAGCCCCAGCATTTT. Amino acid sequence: CASSLRTGNQPQHF.

In nucleotides, the CDR3 is TGCGCCAGCAGCCACGGCGGGACAGAGGCTTTCTTT. It is translated as CASSHGGTEAFF. The chain carries TRBV5-1 and TRBJ1-1, with 7 nucleotides matching TRBD1. With 4 bases clipped from V and 11 bases from J, the junction kept 8 bases outside the gene matches. Germline V lookup: CDR1 SGHRS, CDR2 YFSETQ. This CDR3 region has 12 residues.

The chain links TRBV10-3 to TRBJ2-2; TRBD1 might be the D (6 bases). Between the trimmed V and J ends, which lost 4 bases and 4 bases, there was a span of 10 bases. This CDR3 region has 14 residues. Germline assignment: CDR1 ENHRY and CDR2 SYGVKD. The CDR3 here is CAISGGQSTGELFF. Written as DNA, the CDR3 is TGTGCCATCAGTGGGGGGCAGTCCACCGGGGAGCTGTTTTTT.

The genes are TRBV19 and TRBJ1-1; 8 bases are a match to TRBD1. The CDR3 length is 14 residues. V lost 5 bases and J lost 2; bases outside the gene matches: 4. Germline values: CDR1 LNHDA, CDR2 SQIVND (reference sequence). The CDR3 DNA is TGTGCCAGTAGTGCGGACAGGGTAAACACTGAAGCTTTCTTT. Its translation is CASSADRVNTEAFF. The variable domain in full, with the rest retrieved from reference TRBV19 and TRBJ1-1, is DGGITQSPKYLFRKEGQNVTLSCEQNLNHDAMYWYRQDPGQGLRLIYYSQIVNDFQKGDIAEGYSVSREKKESFPLTVTSAQKNPTAFYLCASSADRVNTEAFFGQGTRLTVV.

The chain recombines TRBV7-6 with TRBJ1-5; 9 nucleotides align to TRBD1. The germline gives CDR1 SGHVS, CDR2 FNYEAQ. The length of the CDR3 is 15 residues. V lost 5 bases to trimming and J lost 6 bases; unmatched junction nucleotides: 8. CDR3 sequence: CASSITGGVGQPQHF. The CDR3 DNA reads TGTGCCAGCAGCATAACAGGGGGCGTGGGTCAGCCCCAGCATTTT.

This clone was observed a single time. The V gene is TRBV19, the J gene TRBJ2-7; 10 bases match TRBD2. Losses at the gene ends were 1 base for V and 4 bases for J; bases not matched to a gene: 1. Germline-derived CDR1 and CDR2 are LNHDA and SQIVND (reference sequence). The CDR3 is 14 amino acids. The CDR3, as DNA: TGTGCCAGTAGTATAGCTAGCGGGGGTTACGAGCAGTACTTC. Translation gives CASSIASGGYEQYF.

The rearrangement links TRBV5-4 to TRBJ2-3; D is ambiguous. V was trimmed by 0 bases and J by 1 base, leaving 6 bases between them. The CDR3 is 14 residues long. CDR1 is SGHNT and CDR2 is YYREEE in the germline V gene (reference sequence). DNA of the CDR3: TGTGCCAGCAGCTTGGTGAGAGGCACAGATACGCAGTATTTT. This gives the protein CASSLVRGTDTQYF.

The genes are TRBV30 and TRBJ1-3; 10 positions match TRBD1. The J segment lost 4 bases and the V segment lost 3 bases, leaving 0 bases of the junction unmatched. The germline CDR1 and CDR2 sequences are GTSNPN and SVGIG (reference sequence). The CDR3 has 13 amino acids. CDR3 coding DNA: TGTGCCTGGAGGACAGGGGGCGGAAACACCATATATTTT. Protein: CAWRTGGGNTIYF. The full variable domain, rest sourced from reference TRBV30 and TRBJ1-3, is SQTIHQWPATLVQPVGSPLSLECTVEGTSNPNLYWYRQAAGRGLQLLFYSVGIGQISSEVPQNLSASRPQDRQFILSSKKLLLSDSGFYLCAWRTGGGNTIYFGEGSWLTVV.

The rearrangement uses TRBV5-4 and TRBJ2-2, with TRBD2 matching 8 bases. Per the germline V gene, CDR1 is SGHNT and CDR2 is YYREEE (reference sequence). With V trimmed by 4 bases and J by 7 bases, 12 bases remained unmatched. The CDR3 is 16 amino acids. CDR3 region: CASSTGLGGGNGELFF. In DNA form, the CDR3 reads TGTGCCAGCAGCACCGGTCTCGGGGGGGGTAACGGGGAGCTGTTTTTT.

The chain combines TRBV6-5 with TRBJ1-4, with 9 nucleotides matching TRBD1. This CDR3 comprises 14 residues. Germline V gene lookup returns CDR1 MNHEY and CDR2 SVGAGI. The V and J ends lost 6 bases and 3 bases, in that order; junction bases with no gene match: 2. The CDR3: CASSRDRANEKLFF. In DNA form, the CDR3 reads TGTGCCAGCAGCCGGGACAGGGCTAATGAAAAACTGTTTTTT.

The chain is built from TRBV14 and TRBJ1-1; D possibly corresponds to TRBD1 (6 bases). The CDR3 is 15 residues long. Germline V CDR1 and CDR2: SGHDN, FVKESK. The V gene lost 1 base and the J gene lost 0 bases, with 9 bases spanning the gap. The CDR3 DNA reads TGTGCCAGCAGCCAAGGGGGGGGCATGAACACTGAAGCTTTCTTT. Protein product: CASSQGGGMNTEAFF.

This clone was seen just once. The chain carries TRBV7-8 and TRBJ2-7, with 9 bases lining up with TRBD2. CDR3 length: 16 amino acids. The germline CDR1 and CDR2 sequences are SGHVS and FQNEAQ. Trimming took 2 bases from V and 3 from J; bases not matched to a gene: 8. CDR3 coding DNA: TGTGCCAGCAGCTTAAGGCCTAGCGGGGTATACTACGAGCAGTACTTC. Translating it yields CASSLRPSGVYYEQYF.

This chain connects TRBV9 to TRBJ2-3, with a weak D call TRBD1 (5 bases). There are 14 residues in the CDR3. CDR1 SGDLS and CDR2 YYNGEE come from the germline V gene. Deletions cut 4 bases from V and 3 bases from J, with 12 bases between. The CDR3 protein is CASSPRQTTDTQYF. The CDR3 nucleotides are TGTGCCAGCAGCCCACGACAGACAACAGATACGCAGTATTTT.

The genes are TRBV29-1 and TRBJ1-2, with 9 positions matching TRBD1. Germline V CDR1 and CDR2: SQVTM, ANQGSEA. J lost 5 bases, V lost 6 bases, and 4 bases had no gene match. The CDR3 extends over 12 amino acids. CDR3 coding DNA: TGCAGCGTGGGACAGGGTGGGTATGGCTACACCTTC. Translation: CSVGQGGYGYTF.

The CDR3 DNA follows: TGCGCCAGCAGCCATCCCGACCATGGACTAGCTTCCAACACCGGGGAGCTGTTTTTT. It specifies CASSHPDHGLASNTGELFF. This chain links TRBV4-1 with TRBJ2-2; 8 positions match TRBD2. V lost 3 bases and J lost 2; bases outside the gene matches: 14. The CDR3 covers 19 residues. Germline V gene lookup returns CDR1 MGHRA and CDR2 YSYEKL.

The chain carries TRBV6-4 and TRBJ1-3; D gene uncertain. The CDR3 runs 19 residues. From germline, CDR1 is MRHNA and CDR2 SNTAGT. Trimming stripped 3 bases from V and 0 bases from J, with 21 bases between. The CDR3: CASSEYIPREGISGNTIYF. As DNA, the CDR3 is TGTGCCAGCAGTGAATACATTCCGAGGGAGGGAATCTCTGGAAACACCATATATTTT.

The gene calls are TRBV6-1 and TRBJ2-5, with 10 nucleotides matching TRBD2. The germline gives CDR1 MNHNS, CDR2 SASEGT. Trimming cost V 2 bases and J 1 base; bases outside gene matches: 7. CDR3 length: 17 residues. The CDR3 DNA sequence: TGTGCCAGCAGTGAATTTGGTAGCGGGGGGTTCCAAGAGACCCAGTACTTC. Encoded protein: CASSEFGSGGFQETQYF.